This T cell receptor (beta chain) stems from a study of lung T cells in sarcoidosis with Löfgren's syndrome. Study-wide context: Bronchoalveolar lavage fluid in sarcoidosis accumulates CD4+ T cells. Broader study findings: Löfgren's syndrome patients reportedly showed greatest TRAV12-1 and TRBV2 expansion versus controls.

In this sample, this clonotype is large. No antigen is known for it. Trimming cost V 6 bases and J 7 bases, with 18 bases left between them. CDR3 length: 14 amino acids. CDR1 and CDR2 (germline): MNHNS, SASEGT. Each CDR3 protein is one row after TCRdb ran MiXCR on the reads. Among approximately 680 distinct CDR3 sequences listed, 20% to 25% were seen once. This receptor was obtained from a human donor with sarcoidosis (Löfgren's syndrome or another form), or a control subject (not recorded which). This chain connects TRBV6-1 to TRBJ1-2; D not certain. Sample: CD4+ T cells from PBMCs. The CDR3 bases are TGTGCCAGCAGCCCTCCTGGGCCCCAGAGTGGCTACACCTTC. This sequence encodes CASSPPGPQSGYTF.